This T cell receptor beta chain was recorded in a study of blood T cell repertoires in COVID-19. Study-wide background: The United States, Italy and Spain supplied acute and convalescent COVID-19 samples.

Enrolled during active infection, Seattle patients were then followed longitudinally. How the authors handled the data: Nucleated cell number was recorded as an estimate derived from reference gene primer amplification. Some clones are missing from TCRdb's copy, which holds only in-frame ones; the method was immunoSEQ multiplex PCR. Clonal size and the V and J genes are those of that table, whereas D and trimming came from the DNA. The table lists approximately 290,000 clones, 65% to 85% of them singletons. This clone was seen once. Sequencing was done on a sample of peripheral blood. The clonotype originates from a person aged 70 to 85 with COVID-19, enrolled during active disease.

DNA of the CDR3: TGTGCCAGCAGCTCCAGAACCGGGGTAGCGGAAGAGACCCAGTACTTC. Translated: CASSSRTGVAEETQYF. The chain carries TRBV7-9 and TRBJ2-5; D perhaps matches TRBD2 (6 bases). The V end lost 4 bases, the J end lost 3 bases, and 18 bases lay between the germline ends. Looked up from germline, CDR1 is SEHNR and CDR2 is FQNEAQ (reference sequence). The CDR3 totals 16 residues.